This T cell receptor (beta chain) was captured by sequencing in a study of blood T cell repertoires in COVID-19. Germline assignment: CDR1 LGHNA and CDR2 YNFKEQ. Trimming left V 5 bases short and J 6 bases short, with 11 bases between. This CDR3 is built from 14 residues. The age range of participants was about 18 to 95 years, with residence in about 25 US areas. This clone is a singleton in its sample. Sequencing was performed with immunoSEQ multiplex PCR; in TCRdb, only in-frame clones are kept and a portion is missing. The sample lists a few hundred thousand clones, 87% seen once, with about a tenth in the top ten.

The sequenced sample consisted of PBMCs or T cells enriched from blood (not recorded which). V is TRBV4-2 and J is TRBJ1-6, with D tentatively TRBD1 (6 bases). This TCR was sampled from a man aged 18 to 29 with acute COVID-19. The DNA of the CDR3 is TGTGCCAGCAGCACAACAGGGTTTAATTCACCCCTCCACTTT. It yields the protein CASSTTGFNSPLHF.